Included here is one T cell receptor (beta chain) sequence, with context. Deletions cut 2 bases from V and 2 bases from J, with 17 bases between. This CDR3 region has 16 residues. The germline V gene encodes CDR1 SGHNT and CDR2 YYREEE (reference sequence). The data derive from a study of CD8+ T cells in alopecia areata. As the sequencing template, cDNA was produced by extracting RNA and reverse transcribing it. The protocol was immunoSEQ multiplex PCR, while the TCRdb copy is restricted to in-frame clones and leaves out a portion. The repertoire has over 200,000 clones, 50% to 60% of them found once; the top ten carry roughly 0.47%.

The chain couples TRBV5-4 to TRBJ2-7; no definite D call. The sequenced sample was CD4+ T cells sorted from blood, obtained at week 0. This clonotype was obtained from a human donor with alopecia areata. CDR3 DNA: TGTGCCAGCAGCTTCAACCTGGGATCTTCGCCCTACGAGCAGTACTTC. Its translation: CASSFNLGSSPYEQYF. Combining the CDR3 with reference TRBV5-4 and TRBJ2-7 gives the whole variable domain ETGVTQSPTHLIKTRGQQVTLRCSSQSGHNTVSWYQQALGQGPQFIFQYYREEENGRGNFPPRFSGLQFPNYSSELNVNALELDDSALYLCASSFNLGSSPYEQYFGPGTRLTVT.